The present T cell receptor (beta chain) was sequenced within a study of shared clonotypes between healthy human individuals. Turning to the study itself: Researchers assigned three CD4 naive, three CD4 memory, two CD8 naive and one CD8 memory plate to each donor.

Every subset had its genomic DNA shared out evenly among several immunoSEQ plates. The method was immunoSEQ multiplex PCR; TCRdb's version includes in-frame clones alone and lacks a portion of them. This table has millions of clones, 85% to 95% appearing once. This CDR3 comprises 14 residues. V dropped 6 bases and J dropped 1 base, with 13 bases sitting between them. CDR1 and CDR2 from the germline V gene are PRHDT and FYEKMQ (reference sequence). Regarding the study as a whole: Sampling used blood alone; tissue repertoires probably differ.

In the case of this clone: No antigen is known for it.

Source material: naive CD4+ T cells sorted from blood. The subset denotes: CD45RA+ positively selected. The chain carries TRBV13 and TRBJ2-7, with a possible D match to TRBD1 (5 bases). The receptor comes from a young man in good health. The DNA for the CDR3 is TGTGCCAGCAGATATTGGACAAGGTCCTACGAGCAGTACTTC. Amino acids: CASRYWTRSYEQYF.